What follows are 8 T cell receptor beta chains derived from one specimen sequenced in a study of blood T cell repertoires in COVID-19. The assay was immunoSEQ multiplex PCR, and TCRdb's table has in-frame clones only and misses some. Among approximately 100,000 clones listed, 75% to 85% were seen once. The sample comprised peripheral blood. The receptors were gathered from a man aged 60 to 69 with acute or convalescent COVID-19.

V and J are TRBV30 and TRBJ2-1; 13 nucleotides agree with TRBD2. The CDR3 loop spans 17 amino acids. With V trimmed by 1 base and J by 3 bases, 6 bases remained unmatched. Germline V gives CDR1 GTSNPN, CDR2 SVGIG (reference sequence). The CDR3 is CAWSGGLAGVIYNEQFF. The DNA for the CDR3 is TGTGCCTGGAGTGGAGGACTAGCGGGAGTTATCTACAATGAGCAGTTCTTC.

V usage is TRBV11-1 and J usage is TRBJ2-5; 14 positions agree with TRBD2. J was trimmed by 5 bases and V by 6 bases; bases with no gene match: 5. CDR3 length equals 15 residues. The V gene's germline CDR1 is SGHAT and CDR2 FQDESV (reference sequence). Here the CDR3 DNA reads TGTGCCAGCAGACTCGGGACTAGCGGGGGCGAGACCCAGTACTTC. Translated: CASRLGTSGGETQYF.

The genes are TRBV6-5 and TRBJ2-2; D perhaps matches TRBD2 (6 bases). Deletions cut 4 bases from V and 4 bases from J, with 16 bases between. The CDR3 extends over 16 amino acids. Germline CDR1 is MNHEY and CDR2 is SVGAGI. CDR3 sequence: CASSSPLGRSTGELFF. CDR3 nucleotides: TGTGCCAGCAGTTCTCCCCTGGGGAGGAGCACCGGGGAGCTGTTTTTT.

The V call is TRBV27, the J call TRBJ2-7; 10 bases map to TRBD1. The CDR3 loop spans 15 amino acids. Germline CDR1 MNHEY, CDR2 SMNVEV (reference sequence). The J segment lost 3 bases and the V segment lost 8 bases, leaving 10 bases of the junction unmatched. The CDR3 sequence is CASRLTGTGVYEQYF. CDR3 bases: TGTGCCAGCCGACTAACCGGGACAGGGGTCTACGAGCAGTACTTC.

Here the CDR3 reads CASSLGLAPLSTDTQYF. The CDR3 DNA is TGCGCCAGCAGTTTAGGACTAGCCCCCCTTAGCACAGATACGCAGTATTTT. The chain links TRBV5-1 to TRBJ2-3, with 8 bases matching TRBD2. The CDR3 extends over 17 amino acids. The J segment lost 0 bases and the V segment lost 5 bases, leaving 11 bases of the junction unmatched. Germline V CDR1 and CDR2: SGHRS, YFSETQ. Full variable domain (outside the CDR3, taken from reference TRBV5-1 and TRBJ2-3): KAGVTQTPRYLIKTRGQQVTLSCSPISGHRSVSWYQQTPGQGLQFLFEYFSETQRNKGNFPGRFSGRQFSNSRSEMNVSTLELGDSALYLCASSLGLAPLSTDTQYFGPGTRLTVL.

V gene TRBV13 combines with J gene TRBJ2-5; TRBD2 matches at 11 bases. From germline, CDR1 is PRHDT and CDR2 FYEKMQ (reference sequence). V lost 6 bases and J lost 5; bases outside the gene matches: 8. CDR3 size: 15 residues. The CDR3 is CASRISGRAEETQYF. The DNA of the CDR3 is TGTGCCAGCAGAATTAGCGGGAGGGCCGAGGAGACCCAGTACTTC.

This clone was detected only a few times. The chain has TRBV10-1 and TRBJ2-7; 11 positions agree with TRBD2. The ends lost 8 bases at V and 4 bases at J; junction bases unmatched: 10. Germline lookup yields CDR1 WNHNN and CDR2 SYGVQD (reference sequence). The CDR3 spans 15 residues. The CDR3, as DNA: TGCGCCAGCTCCCAGAGCCCTAGCGGGGGGTACGAGCAGTACTTC. Translating gives CASSQSPSGGYEQYF.

In this sample, this clone turned up once. This chain links TRBV7-2 with TRBJ2-7; maybe TRBD2 (5 bases). Germline V CDR1 and CDR2: SGHTA, FQGNSA. This CDR3 has 17 amino acids. V was trimmed by 3 bases and J by 2 bases, leaving 20 bases between them. DNA for the CDR3: TGTGCCAGCAGCTTCCGGGCAGCGGACGCAAGACCCTACGAGCAGTACTTC. Translating gives CASSFRAADARPYEQYF. Variable domain in full (rest from reference TRBV7-2 and TRBJ2-7): GAGVSQSPSNKVTEKGKDVELRCDPISGHTALYWYRQSLGQGLEFLIYFQGNSAPDKSGLPSDRFSAERTGGSVSTLTIQRTQQEDSAVYLCASSFRAADARPYEQYFGPGTRLTVT.